One and the same sample provided the 20 T cell receptor beta chains below, sequenced in a study of OX40 agonist ivuxolimab in advanced cancers. The library came from the immunoSEQ multiplex PCR assay. This immuneACCESS table, as held by TCRdb, lists in-frame sequences with V and J called but not all clones. Of the missing ones, under half trace to an unresolved V gene in checked studies; the others have no known cause. The sample records some 80,000 clones, roughly 81% of which are singletons. The ten largest clones take up around 25% of the sample. Material: CD4+ or CD8+ T cells sorted from blood, obtained in a trial of the OX40 agonist ivuxolimab. Every receptor here comes from an adult with an advanced solid tumor such as melanoma, head and neck, liver or kidney cancer.

This clone was seen only a few times. V gene TRBV7-2 combines with J gene TRBJ2-5; D gene unclear. V lost 1 base and J lost 1, with 10 bases in between. Germline-derived CDR1 and CDR2 are SGHTA and FQGNSA. This CDR3 spans 15 amino acids. In nucleotides, the CDR3 is TGTGCCAGCAGCTTAGGACCGGGCCTCCAAGAGACCCAGTACTTC. Its protein product is CASSLGPGLQETQYF.

The rearrangement joins TRBV2 to TRBJ1-1; D ambiguous. V was clipped by 5 bases and J by 0 bases, with 13 bases between them. The germline V gene has CDR1 SNHLY and CDR2 FYNNEI. The CDR3 contains 15 residues. CDR3 amino acids: CASSRTPYMNTEAFF. CDR3 coding DNA: TGTGCCAGCAGTCGGACTCCTTATATGAACACTGAAGCTTTCTTT.

The chain joins TRBV30 to TRBJ1-6; D gene uncertain. The CDR3 contains 12 residues. V was trimmed by 0 bases and J by 5 bases, leaving 2 bases between them. The germline V gene encodes CDR1 GTSNPN and CDR2 SVGIG (reference sequence). The CDR3 reads CAWSVNNSPLHF. CDR3 bases: TGTGCCTGGAGTGTAAATAATTCACCCCTCCACTTT.

This rearrangement joins TRBV10-1 to TRBJ2-5; D ambiguous. Trimming cost V 0 bases and J 1 base, with 12 bases left between them. CDR1 and CDR2 (germline): WNHNN, SYGVQD (reference sequence). The CDR3 is made up of 16 amino acids. The CDR3 sequence: CASSESVGMVQETQYF. In DNA form, the CDR3 reads TGCGCCAGCAGTGAGTCGGTAGGGATGGTCCAAGAGACCCAGTACTTC.

V usage is TRBV21-1 and J usage is TRBJ2-7. TRBV21-1 is an annotated pseudogene. The CDR3 is made up of 11 amino acids. The CDR3 sequence is CATPVRGEQYF. CDR3 coding DNA: TGTGCCACCCCGGTGAGGGGCGAGCAGTACTTC.

This clone was observed a few times. J is TRBJ1-2 and V is TRBV4-1, with D possibly being TRBD1 (5 bases). The CDR3 is made up of 14 amino acids. The V end was cut by 6 bases, the J end by 5 bases, with 16 bases between. The germline CDR1 and CDR2 sequences are MGHRA and YSYEKL. The CDR3 nucleotides are TGCGCCAGCAGACCCCGGGACGGAGCATATGGCTACACCTTC. Its protein product is CASRPRDGAYGYTF.

The chain combines TRBV6-1 with TRBJ2-1; D is unresolved. The V gene lost 7 bases and the J gene lost 0 bases, with 7 bases spanning the gap. Germline CDR1 is MNHNS and CDR2 is SASEGT. The CDR3 extends over 13 amino acids. The CDR3 DNA sequence: TGTGCCAGCACGGTGAGCTCCTACAATGAGCAGTTCTTC. It encodes CASTVSSYNEQFF.

V and J are TRBV30 and TRBJ2-7, with D perhaps TRBD1 or TRBD2 (5 bases each). Germline assignment: CDR1 GTSNPN and CDR2 SVGIG (reference sequence). The CDR3 extends over 13 amino acids. Trimming pared 1 base from V and 8 bases from J, leaving 15 bases between. CDR3 sequence reads: CAWSAGTSSKQYF. For the CDR3, the DNA is TGTGCCTGGAGTGCTGGGACCTCGAGCAAGCAGTACTTC.

V usage is TRBV28 and J usage is TRBJ2-7, with D perhaps being TRBD1 or TRBD2 (5 bases each). The V and J ends lost 5 bases and 6 bases respectively, with 11 bases between them. The germline CDR1 and CDR2 sequences are MDHEN and SYDVKM. The CDR3 spans 12 residues. The CDR3 reads CASSTLRGEQYF. DNA of the CDR3: TGTGCCAGCAGTACATTGAGGGGCGAGCAGTACTTC. Together with reference TRBV28 and TRBJ2-7, the CDR3 gives the full variable domain: DVKVTQSSRYLVKRTGEKVFLECVQDMDHENMFWYRQDPGLGLRLIYFSYDVKMKEKGDIPEGYSVSREKKERFSLILESASTNQTSMYLCASSTLRGEQYFGPGTRLTVT.

The chain links TRBV5-1 to TRBJ2-5, with TRBD2 identical over 13 bases. Trimming cost V 4 bases and J 11 bases; bases outside gene matches: 14. This CDR3 has 16 residues. Germline lookup yields CDR1 SGHRS and CDR2 YFSETQ. CDR3 bases: TGCGCCAGCAGCCCACGAGGGACTAGCGGGGCGGGGGAGCAGTACTTC. It yields the protein CASSPRGTSGAGEQYF.

The chain joins TRBV7-6 to TRBJ2-7; possibly TRBD1 for D (6 bases). The CDR3 covers 15 residues. Germline assignment: CDR1 SGHVS and CDR2 FNYEAQ. Trimming left V 0 bases short and J 5 bases short, with 14 bases between. The CDR3 sequence: CASSLAGAGVHEQYF. As DNA, the CDR3 is TGTGCCAGCAGCTTAGCGGGGGCAGGGGTACACGAGCAGTACTTC. Complete variable domain (other parts from reference TRBV7-6 and TRBJ2-7): GAGVSQSPRYKVTKRGQDVALRCDPISGHVSLYWYRQALGQGPEFLTYFNYEAQQDKSGLPNDRFSAERPEGSISTLTIQRTEQRDSAMYRCASSLAGAGVHEQYFGPGTRLTVT.

The gene calls are TRBV6-5 and TRBJ2-2, with D unresolved. There are 12 residues in the CDR3. V was pared by 8 bases and J by 4 bases, with 8 bases between. Germline V gene lookup returns CDR1 MNHEY and CDR2 SVGAGI. CDR3 sequence: CASQDPTGELFF. CDR3 sequence (DNA): TGTGCCAGCCAGGATCCCACCGGGGAGCTGTTTTTT.

This clone was observed once. This sequence joins TRBV18 and TRBJ2-3; D remains unclear. CDR1 and CDR2 (germline): KGHSH, LQKENI. V was cut by 3 bases and J by 3 bases, with 10 bases left in between. The CDR3 loop spans 14 amino acids. The DNA of the CDR3 is TGTGCCAGCTCACCCGGTATTGAGACAGATACGCAGTATTTT. Amino acid sequence: CASSPGIETDTQYF.

J is TRBJ1-4 and V is TRBV5-1, with TRBD1 as a possible D gene (5 bases). The germline V gene has CDR1 SGHRS and CDR2 YFSETQ. This CDR3 region has 16 residues. Trimming removed 2 bases at V and 4 bases at J, with 15 bases between. CDR3 in DNA: TGCGCCAGCAGCTTTGGGGCTACAGGCCTTAATGAAAAACTGTTTTTT. Its translation is CASSFGATGLNEKLFF.

The V gene is TRBV9, the J gene TRBJ2-1; 16 bases agree with TRBD2. The germline V gene has CDR1 SGDLS and CDR2 YYNGEE. The junction had 4 bases not matched to a gene; V was cut back by 2 bases and J by 5 bases. This CDR3 spans 17 amino acids. The CDR3 nucleotides are TGTGCCAGCAGCGTTGGGACTAGCGGGGGGGCAAACAATGAGCAGTTCTTC. Translating gives CASSVGTSGGANNEQFF.

This clone was recorded once. The genes are TRBV11-2 and TRBJ2-5, with D unresolved. The length of the CDR3 is 14 residues. Deletions cut 1 base from V and 6 bases from J, with 12 bases between. Germline-derived CDR1 and CDR2 are SGHAT and FQNNGV. The CDR3 DNA reads TGTGCCAGCAGCTTAGGCCCTAGAGGAAAGACCCAGTACTTC. This sequence encodes CASSLGPRGKTQYF.

The gene calls are TRBV7-2 and TRBJ2-5, with 7 bases aligning to TRBD2. The V gene's germline CDR1 is SGHTA and CDR2 FQGNSA. The CDR3 has 16 residues. The V gene end was trimmed by 6 bases and the J gene end by 1 base; junction bases not matched to a gene: 11. As DNA, the CDR3 is TGTGCCAGCAGTCCAGGGAGGGGTACCCCCCAAGAGACCCAGTACTTC. It specifies CASSPGRGTPQETQYF.

CDR3 sequence reads: CASSRGSDHQKSPLHF. The DNA for the CDR3 is TGTGCCAGCTCACGGGGTTCCGATCATCAAAAGTCACCCCTCCACTTT. This chain joins TRBV18 and TRBJ1-6; D is uncertain. This CDR3 is built from 16 residues. The ends were cut back, 4 bases at V and 10 bases at J, with 20 bases in the middle. Germline V gene data show CDR1 as KGHSH and CDR2 as LQKENI.

Only a few counts were recorded for this clone. The chain links TRBV7-9 to TRBJ2-5, with D unresolved. Trimming shortened V by 1 base and J by 2 bases, and 11 bases separated the two germline ends. From germline, CDR1 is SEHNR and CDR2 FQNEAQ (reference sequence). CDR3 size: 15 residues. In DNA form, the CDR3 reads TGTGCCAGCAGCTTAGGGGCAGCCAAGCAAGAGACCCAGTACTTC. Amino acid sequence: CASSLGAAKQETQYF.

The chain couples TRBV19 to TRBJ1-4, with no clear D. V lost 4 bases and J 2 bases, leaving 14 bases between the germline ends. Germline values: CDR1 LNHDA, CDR2 SQIVND (reference sequence). The CDR3 loop spans 16 amino acids. The CDR3 nucleotides are TGTGCCAGTAGTACAGGTAGTAGGGCGACTAATGAAAAACTGTTTTTT. As protein: CASSTGSRATNEKLFF. The complete variable domain, with remaining parts taken from reference TRBV19 and TRBJ1-4, reads DGGITQSPKYLFRKEGQNVTLSCEQNLNHDAMYWYRQDPGQGLRLIYYSQIVNDFQKGDIAEGYSVSREKKESFPLTVTSAQKNPTAFYLCASSTGSRATNEKLFFGSGTQLSVL.